The 19 T cell receptor beta chains below all came from one sample that was sequenced in a study of blood T cell repertoires in COVID-19. Sequenced by immunoSEQ multiplex PCR; TCRdb stores in-frame clones only, minus some. The repertoire holds fewer than 180,000 clones, with roughly 82% as singletons. Sample: peripheral blood. These receptors all stem from a man aged 70 or older with acute or convalescent COVID-19.

The V call is TRBV19, the J call TRBJ1-5; D is unresolved. The V gene's germline CDR1 is LNHDA and CDR2 SQIVND (reference sequence). V lost 4 bases and J 10 bases, leaving 20 bases between the germline ends. The length of the CDR3 is 15 residues. CDR3 in amino acids: CASSSTGIPFIPQHF. CDR3 in DNA: TGTGCCAGTAGTAGCACCGGGATCCCGTTTATTCCCCAGCATTTT.

This sequence joins TRBV12-5 and TRBJ2-5, with a weak D call TRBD2 (7 bases). V lost 0 bases and J 1 base, leaving 15 bases between the germline ends. Germline V gene lookup returns CDR1 LGHNT and CDR2 FRNRAP. The CDR3 runs to 17 residues. The CDR3 DNA sequence: TGTGCTAGTGGTTTGGTACAGGGACTACCTTCCCAAGAGACCCAGTACTTC. It is translated as CASGLVQGLPSQETQYF.

This chain connects TRBV10-3 to TRBJ2-2, with D maybe TRBD1 (6 bases). V shed 2 bases and J shed 4 bases, with 20 bases lying between them. CDR1 and CDR2 (germline): ENHRY, SYGVKD. This CDR3 region has 18 residues. The CDR3 spells CAISEVGQRRAGTGELFF. The CDR3 region has the DNA TGTGCCATCAGTGAGGTCGGACAGAGACGCGCTGGCACCGGGGAGCTGTTTTTT.

The chain uses TRBV10-3 and TRBJ1-2; 7 bases line up with TRBD1. The CDR3 contains 15 residues. With 5 bases clipped from V and 4 bases from J, the junction kept 10 bases outside the gene matches. CDR1 ENHRY and CDR2 SYGVKD come from the germline V gene. Written as DNA, the CDR3 is TGTGCCATCAGTCTGGAGACAGGGTGGTCCTATGGCTACACCTTC. This encodes CAISLETGWSYGYTF.

The chain joins TRBV23-1 to TRBJ1-5, with no clear D. TRBV23-1 belongs to the ORF category, with a function that is uncertain. V was shortened by 4 bases and J by 2 bases, with 9 bases between the two germline ends. The CDR3 sequence is 14 residues long. In DNA form, the CDR3 reads TGCGCCAGCAGTCCTCACAGATGCAATCAGCCCCAGCATTTT. Its translation: CASSPHRCNQPQHF.

The chain couples TRBV7-3 to TRBJ2-7; TRBD1 matches at 9 bases. V lost 5 bases, J lost 1 base, and 6 bases stayed unmatched. The CDR3 has 15 residues. Germline V CDR1 and CDR2: SGHTA, FQGTGA. CDR3 in amino acids: CASSAGQGSSYEQYF. The CDR3 DNA is TGTGCCAGCAGCGCGGGACAGGGTAGTTCCTACGAGCAGTACTTC.

The rearrangement uses TRBV16 and TRBJ1-1; D unclear. CDR1 and CDR2 (germline): KGHSY, FQNENV. Trimming took off 0 bases at V and 2 bases at J, with 13 bases between the two ends. The CDR3 totals 16 residues. The CDR3 coding sequence is TGTGCCAGCAGCCAATCCAGGCAGCCGCTAAACACTGAAGCTTTCTTT. Residues: CASSQSRQPLNTEAFF.

Many counts were recorded for this clone. The rearrangement links TRBV2 to TRBJ2-3; 7 nucleotides match TRBD2. Per the germline V gene, CDR1 is SNHLY and CDR2 is FYNNEI. V was clipped by 7 bases and J by 2 bases; unmatched bases: 6. This CDR3 has 14 amino acids. The CDR3: CASIKRGYTDTQYF. The DNA for the CDR3 is TGTGCCAGCATCAAGCGGGGATACACAGATACGCAGTATTTT.

The chain carries TRBV27 and TRBJ1-6, with D possibly being TRBD1 (5 bases). In germline, CDR1 is MNHEY, CDR2 SMNVEV (reference sequence). This CDR3 contains 15 residues. The V gene lost 4 bases and the J gene lost 9 bases, with 16 bases spanning the gap. CDR3 sequence: CASSSQGGAGSPLHF. Written as DNA, the CDR3 is TGTGCCAGCAGTTCCCAGGGTGGGGCAGGTTCACCCCTCCACTTT.

The V and J genes are TRBV29-1 and TRBJ1-1, with 8 bases aligning to TRBD1. V was clipped by 4 bases and J by 2 bases; unmatched bases: 0. Germline CDR1 and CDR2: SQVTM and ANQGSEA. The CDR3 contains 12 residues. CDR3: CSVAGGNTEAFF. DNA for the CDR3: TGCAGCGTTGCAGGGGGCAACACTGAAGCTTTCTTT. Drawing the rest from reference TRBV29-1 and TRBJ1-1, the complete variable domain is SAVISQKPSRDICQRGTSLTIQCQVDSQVTMMFWYRQQPGQSLTLIATANQGSEATYESGFVIDKFPISRPNLTFSTLTVSNMSPEDSSIYLCSVAGGNTEAFFGQGTRLTVV.

This clone was counted only a few times. This chain connects TRBV7-2 to TRBJ1-2; TRBD1 agrees at 8 bases. V trimming: 6 bases; J trimming: 8 bases; junction bases outside the gene matches: 17. From germline, CDR1 is SGHTA and CDR2 FQGNSA. The CDR3 totals 16 residues. CDR3 DNA sequence: TGTGCCAGCAGTCCTGGTGGGTCCCAGGGGGCAGGCGGCTACACCTTC. This gives the protein CASSPGGSQGAGGYTF.

The chain employs TRBV7-3 and TRBJ2-1, with TRBD2 matching 11 bases. The CDR3 has 15 residues. The germline CDR1 and CDR2 sequences are SGHTA and FQGTGA. Unmatched junction bases numbered 5, after V lost 7 bases and J lost 3 bases. The CDR3 reads CASTPGTSGYNEQFF. The CDR3 bases are TGTGCCAGCACCCCCGGGACTAGCGGCTACAATGAGCAGTTCTTC.

In this sample, this clone turned up once. The V and J genes are TRBV5-1 and TRBJ2-7, with TRBD1 identical over 12 bases. The germline V gene encodes CDR1 SGHRS and CDR2 YFSETQ. This CDR3 has 14 amino acids. With 4 bases clipped from V and 9 bases from J, the junction kept 8 bases outside the gene matches. The CDR3 reads CASSPGGGQGAQYF. DNA for the CDR3: TGCGCCAGCAGCCCTGGGGGGGGACAGGGGGCGCAGTACTTC.

The chain uses TRBV6-1 and TRBJ1-5, with 10 bases aligning to TRBD1. CDR1 and CDR2 (germline): MNHNS, SASEGT. V was clipped by 3 bases and J by 6 bases; unmatched bases: 8. The CDR3 is made up of 16 amino acids. CDR3 bases: TGTGCCAGCAGTGACGGGACAGGGGTAGATATTCAGCCCCAGCATTTT. This sequence encodes CASSDGTGVDIQPQHF.

This chain joins TRBV29-1 and TRBJ1-6; D is ambiguous. The CDR3 spans 12 residues. Deletions cut 4 bases from V and 11 bases from J, with 12 bases between. CDR1 SQVTM and CDR2 ANQGSEA come from the germline V gene. The CDR3: CSVGEEKAPLHF. DNA for the CDR3: TGCAGCGTTGGCGAAGAGAAAGCACCCCTCCACTTT.

This clone came up a few times. The genes are TRBV11-2 and TRBJ1-6, with 7 bases lining up with TRBD1. The CDR3 is 15 residues long. The V segment lost 7 bases and the J segment 8 bases; nucleotides outside the gene matches: 11. CDR1 and CDR2 from the germline V gene are SGHAT and FQNNGV. CDR3: CASTRQGVVYSPLHF. The CDR3 nucleotides read TGTGCCAGCACCCGACAGGGAGTGGTGTATTCACCCCTCCACTTT. The complete variable domain, with remaining parts taken from reference TRBV11-2 and TRBJ1-6, reads EAGVAQSPRYKIIEKRQSVAFWCNPISGHATLYWYQQILGQGPKLLIQFQNNGVVDDSQLPKDRFSAERLKGVDSTLKIQPAKLEDSAVYLCASTRQGVVYSPLHFGNGTRLTVT.

The chain recombines TRBV6-2 or TRBV6-3 with TRBJ2-1; weak D call: TRBD1 (6 bases). Trimming removed 2 bases at V and 2 bases at J, with 13 bases between. The CDR3 length is 16 residues. The V gene's germline CDR1 is MNHEY and CDR2 SVGEGT. CDR3 loop: CASSYRSPGAYNEQFF. The CDR3, as DNA: TGTGCCAGCAGTTACCGATCGCCAGGGGCCTACAATGAGCAGTTCTTC.

This chain uses TRBV24-1 with TRBJ2-2; weak D call: TRBD1 (5 bases). Germline V gene sequence: CDR1 KGHDR, CDR2 SFDVKD. The CDR3 is made up of 15 amino acids. Trimming took 6 bases from V and 1 from J, leaving 11 bases between them. The CDR3 reads CATSIQGGNTGELFF. For the CDR3, the DNA is TGTGCCACCAGTATCCAGGGCGGGAACACCGGGGAGCTGTTTTTT.

This chain links TRBV30 with TRBJ1-2; weak D call: TRBD1 (5 bases). The CDR3 loop spans 13 amino acids. Germline loops: CDR1 GTSNPN, CDR2 SVGIG (reference sequence). Trimming took 0 bases from V and 7 from J, leaving 12 bases between them. The CDR3 loop reads CAWSVGGGVGYTF. The CDR3, as DNA: TGTGCCTGGAGTGTAGGTGGGGGGGTTGGCTACACCTTC.